The clone carrying this TCR beta chain has more than one count but fewer than ten. Its antigen is unidentified. This sample is part of a study of T cell repertoires in cytomegalovirus infection. Study-wide background: In the study, CMV epitopes included recently identified HLA-C-restricted and well-studied HLA-B-restricted ones. CMV infection together with matching HLA type was indicated by public TCR beta signatures.

Study-level results: Clonotypes of TCR beta that were HLA-C-restricted and CMV-specific dominated the ex vivo response.

Via MiXCR, TCRdb re-called the reads, giving one row per CDR3 protein. The data contain about 830,000 distinct CDR3 sequences, 32% of them singletons. This CDR3 spans 14 amino acids. Germline V gene data show CDR1 as SGHDN and CDR2 as FVKESK. Trimming took 0 bases from V and 5 from J, leaving 10 bases between them. The specimen was cultured CD8+ T cells from PBMCs, collected from culture after CMV antigen stimulation. The chain joins TRBV14 to TRBJ2-5, with D hard to call. The TCR sequence derives from a human donor in good health (CMV status not recorded). Some clones in this sample may be carry-over from other donors' samples. CDR3 coding DNA: TGTGCCAGCAGCCAAGAAAACTCGTGGGAGACCCAGTACTTC. Protein: CASSQENSWETQYF.